The 29 T cell receptor beta chains reported below all come from one sample, sequenced in a study of CD8+CD57+ T cells in acquired aplastic anemia. TCR beta VDJ and CDR3 were profiled, and genomic DNA was the template. TCRdb reprocessed the reads with MiXCR, giving one entry per CDR3 protein. Of 400,000 to 450,000 distinct CDR3 sequences detected, roughly 64% appear once; the ten largest clones hold 3% to 4.5%. The specimen was sorted CD4+, CD8+, or CD8+CD57+ T cells (not recorded which) from PBMCs. Every receptor here comes from a human donor in good health, serving as a control.

This chain connects TRBV7-2 to TRBJ1-1; D unclear. Germline assignment: CDR1 SGHTA and CDR2 FQGNSA. The CDR3 is 16 residues long. Deletions cut 2 bases from V and 11 bases from J, with 24 bases between. CDR3 sequence reads: CASSLRSYGYTSGAFF. CDR3 sequence (DNA): TGTGCCAGCAGCTTAAGAAGCTATGGCTACACCTCCGGTGCTTTCTTT.

This clonotype was counted at least ten times. V is TRBV6-1 and J is TRBJ1-5; D is uncertain. V lost 7 bases, J lost 0 bases, and 16 bases lay in between. Looked up from germline, CDR1 is MNHNS and CDR2 is SASEGT. The CDR3 is 16 amino acids. The CDR3 nucleotides are TGTGCCAGCACAACGATAGGAGCTAATAGCAATCAGCCCCAGCATTTT. It codes for CASTTIGANSNQPQHF.

V usage is TRBV5-1 and J usage is TRBJ1-2, with D perhaps TRBD1 (5 bases). Trimming removed 4 bases from V and 0 bases from J, with 16 bases in between. CDR1 SGHRS and CDR2 YFSETQ come from the germline V gene. CDR3 length: 16 amino acids. CDR3 protein: CASSNRGVSSNYGYTF. The CDR3 bases are TGCGCCAGCAGCAACCGGGGCGTAAGCTCTAACTATGGCTACACCTTC.

V gene TRBV15 combines with J gene TRBJ2-5; tentatively, D is TRBD1 (6 bases). The assigned J gene may be wrong: the sequence end matches TRBJ2-7 better. This CDR3 contains 16 residues. Germline V lookup: CDR1 LNHNV, CDR2 YYDKDF (reference sequence). The CDR3 DNA is TGTGCCACCAGCAGACTTCCGGGGACAAAAGCCTACGAGCAGTACTTC. Its protein is CATSRLPGTKAYEQYF.

This clonotype was seen repeatedly, ten times or more. V gene TRBV5-1 combines with J gene TRBJ2-7; 7 nucleotides agree with TRBD2. V dropped 4 bases and J dropped 0; count of bases not matched to a gene: 10. CDR3 length: 16 amino acids. Germline V lookup: CDR1 SGHRS, CDR2 YFSETQ. The CDR3 region is CASSATGLTNSYEQYF. Written as DNA, the CDR3 is TGCGCCAGCAGCGCCACGGGACTAACAAACTCCTACGAGCAGTACTTC. Combining the CDR3 with reference TRBV5-1 and TRBJ2-7 gives the whole variable domain KAGVTQTPRYLIKTRGQQVTLSCSPISGHRSVSWYQQTPGQGLQFLFEYFSETQRNKGNFPGRFSGRQFSNSRSEMNVSTLELGDSALYLCASSATGLTNSYEQYFGPGTRLTVT.

This clonotype was detected ten times or more. This chain joins TRBV5-5 and TRBJ2-5; maybe TRBD1 (5 bases). The CDR3 length is 14 residues. V lost 7 bases and J 4 bases, leaving 17 bases between the germline ends. Looked up from germline, CDR1 is SGHKS and CDR2 is YYEKEE (reference sequence). CDR3 residues: CASWVATVGETQYF. The CDR3 coding sequence is TGTGCCAGCTGGGTGGCGACAGTAGGAGAGACCCAGTACTTC.

The chain combines TRBV24-1 with TRBJ2-7; 10 bases map to TRBD1. After removal of 11 bases from V and 3 bases from J, the junction contained 6 bases not matched to a gene. The CDR3 consists of 13 residues. Germline CDR1 KGHDR, CDR2 SFDVKD. In nucleotides, the CDR3 is TGTGCCATTGGGAGGACAGGGGGCTACGAGCAGTACTTC. Amino acid sequence: CAIGRTGGYEQYF.

There are many counts of this clonotype. The chain links TRBV12-3 or TRBV12-4 to TRBJ1-2; D is ambiguous. Trimming removed 3 bases at V and 5 bases at J, with 16 bases between. The CDR3 is made up of 15 amino acids. The CDR3 DNA sequence: TGTGCCAGCAGTTTTAGCGGGGAGGGAGTGTATGGCTACACCTTC. Its protein is CASSFSGEGVYGYTF.

This clonotype was seen more than once but under ten times. This chain joins TRBV10-3 and TRBJ2-2; TRBD1 agrees at 9 bases. The CDR3 is 14 residues long. J was trimmed by 4 bases and V by 6 bases; bases with no gene match: 3. CDR1 is ENHRY, CDR2 SYGVKD, per germline. In nucleotides, the CDR3 is TGTGCCATCAGGGACAGGGGTCGCACCGGGGAGCTGTTTTTT. It specifies CAIRDRGRTGELFF.

The table lists this clonotype with many counts. V is TRBV7-2 and J is TRBJ1-6; D remains ambiguous. Deletions cut 5 bases from V and 4 bases from J, with 15 bases between. Germline V lookup: CDR1 SGHTA, CDR2 FQGNSA. This CDR3 has 16 amino acids. In DNA form, the CDR3 reads TGTGCCAGCAGCCCTGACAACGGAGTTTATAATTCACCCCTCCACTTT. The encoded protein is CASSPDNGVYNSPLHF.

This chain joins TRBV11-1 and TRBJ1-1; D gene ambiguous. V was trimmed by 2 bases and J by 3 bases, leaving 10 bases between them. The germline CDR1 and CDR2 sequences are SGHAT and FQDESV (reference sequence). This CDR3 has 14 amino acids. The CDR3 is CASSLTTHDTEAFF. CDR3 nucleotide sequence: TGTGCCAGCAGCTTAACCACTCATGACACTGAAGCTTTCTTT.

The V and J genes are TRBV19 and TRBJ2-5, with a possible D match to TRBD2 (5 bases). The CDR3 has 14 residues. The germline V gene has CDR1 LNHDA and CDR2 SQIVND (reference sequence). V was trimmed by 1 base and J by 5 bases, leaving 11 bases between them. As DNA, the CDR3 is TGTGCCAGTAGTATAGTGGGGAGTAGGGAGACCCAGTACTTC. It codes for CASSIVGSRETQYF.

Concerning this clonotype itself: No conserved phenylalanine or tryptophan ends this CDR3, so it is likely a read error. This chain connects TRBV15 to TRBJ2-7; D uncertain. Deletions cut 0 bases from V and 10 bases from J, with 19 bases between. Germline-derived CDR1 and CDR2 are LNHNV and YYDKDF (reference sequence). The CDR3 runs to 15 residues. The CDR3 DNA sequence: TGTGCCACCAGCAGAGATCGGGCAATCCATGGCGACCAGTACTGC. Its protein is CATSRDRAIHGDQYC.

The chain couples TRBV7-2 to TRBJ2-7, with 14 bases that match TRBD2. V dropped 6 bases and J dropped 13; count of bases not matched to a gene: 14. The CDR3 runs 15 residues. Germline V CDR1 and CDR2: SGHTA, FQGNSA. In DNA, the CDR3 is TGTGCCAGCAGGGATAGACTAGCGGGGGGGCGAGAGACCTACTTC. This translates into CASRDRLAGGRETYF.

Here the CDR3 DNA reads TGTGCCAGCAGCCCAGCGCTTGGGGGTGGCGGGGAGCTGTTTTTT. It translates to CASSPALGGGGELFF. The gene calls are TRBV7-2 and TRBJ2-2; the D call may be TRBD1 or TRBD2 (5 bases each). CDR3 size: 15 residues. Germline lookup yields CDR1 SGHTA and CDR2 FQGNSA. V gave up 5 bases and J gave up 7 bases, with 17 bases separating them.

Comments on this clonotype: In this CDR3 the conserved last residue, phenylalanine or tryptophan, is missing, so a read error is likely. The DNA is omitted, as the CDR3 cannot be located on it reliably, and the CDR3 follows TCRdb's listing. V gene TRBV7-2 combines with J gene TRBJ2-3; the table's D call of TRBD2 was not tested on the DNA. Germline V gene data show CDR1 as SGHTA and CDR2 as FQGNSA. The CDR3 length equals 13 residues, ends included. CDR3 residues: CASSLEGTSGGME.

Points on this clonotype: A read error may explain this, as a much larger clone is one base away. The V and J genes are TRBV12-3 or TRBV12-4 and TRBJ1-2, with 11 bases fitting TRBD1. With 6 bases clipped from V and 6 bases from J, the junction kept 12 bases outside the gene matches. This CDR3 contains 16 residues. For the CDR3, the DNA is TGTGCCAGCAGCCTCTTCTCCGGACAGGGGGCCCATGGCTACACCTTC. Translation: CASSLFSGQGAHGYTF.

The V call is TRBV11-3, the J call TRBJ2-7, with 7 bases aligning to TRBD1. Germline V gene data show CDR1 as SGHNT and CDR2 as YENEEA. After removal of 6 bases from V and 5 bases from J, the junction contained 10 bases not matched to a gene. CDR3 length equals 14 residues. The CDR3 region has the DNA TGTGCCAGCAGTCATAGACAGGGTAGCAACGAGCAGTACTTC. Amino acid sequence: CASSHRQGSNEQYF.

This rearrangement joins TRBV29-1 to TRBJ2-7; TRBD1 or TRBD2 may be the D gene (5 bases each). The germline V gene has CDR1 SQVTM and CDR2 ANQGSEA. The V end was cut by 5 bases, the J end by 7 bases, with 21 bases between. This CDR3 is 14 amino acids long. The DNA of the CDR3 is TGCAGCGTTATAGGGACCGGGGATCCTCGGGAGCAGTACTTC. Amino acid sequence: CSVIGTGDPREQYF.

The V and J genes are TRBV20-1 and TRBJ2-7; D not certain. The germline gives CDR1 DFQATT, CDR2 SNEGSKA (reference sequence). The CDR3 has 13 residues. The V end was cut by 0 bases, the J end by 0 bases, with 6 bases between. CDR3 in amino acids: CSARDQSSYEQYF. The DNA for the CDR3 is TGCAGTGCTAGAGATCAGAGCTCCTACGAGCAGTACTTC.

The sample holds a few counts of this clonotype. The rearrangement uses TRBV25-1 and TRBJ2-7, with a possible D match to TRBD2 (6 bases). Germline lookup yields CDR1 MGHDK and CDR2 SYGVNS. The CDR3 runs to 15 residues. Trimming removed 6 bases at V and 3 bases at J, with 18 bases between. As DNA, the CDR3 is TGTGCCAGCAGCTTGGATGGGGACTCCCACTACGAGCAGTACTTC. Amino acid sequence: CASSLDGDSHYEQYF.

This chain joins TRBV29-1 and TRBJ1-2; no definite D call. The CDR3 is made up of 12 amino acids. Trimming took off 1 base at V and 4 bases at J, with 7 bases between the two ends. Per germline, CDR1 SQVTM and CDR2 ANQGSEA. CDR3 bases: TGCAGCGTTGAAGTGGGCTTCTATGGCTACACCTTC. The encoded protein is CSVEVGFYGYTF. Full variable domain (outside the CDR3, taken from reference TRBV29-1 and TRBJ1-2): SAVISQKPSRDICQRGTSLTIQCQVDSQVTMMFWYRQQPGQSLTLIATANQGSEATYESGFVIDKFPISRPNLTFSTLTVSNMSPEDSSIYLCSVEVGFYGYTFGSGTRLTVV.

V is TRBV15 and J is TRBJ1-2, with no clear D. Germline CDR1 LNHNV, CDR2 YYDKDF (reference sequence). There are 13 residues in the CDR3. The V gene lost 4 bases and the J gene lost 2 bases, with 8 bases spanning the gap. The CDR3 reads CATSTGSNYGYTF. The CDR3 bases are TGTGCCACCAGCACGGGCAGCAACTATGGCTACACCTTC. Complete variable domain (other parts from reference TRBV15 and TRBJ1-2): DAMVIQNPRYQVTQFGKPVTLSCSQTLNHNVMYWYQQKSSQAPKLLFHYYDKDFNNEADTPDNFQSRRPNTSFCFLDIRSPGLGDTAMYLCATSTGSNYGYTFGSGTRLTVV.

This chain uses TRBV12-3 or TRBV12-4 with TRBJ1-4; 9 nucleotides align to TRBD1. The V segment lost 3 bases and the J segment 6 bases; nucleotides outside the gene matches: 5. This CDR3 has 15 amino acids. The CDR3 spells CASSFGTGFHEKLFF. CDR3 DNA: TGTGCCAGCAGTTTTGGGACAGGGTTTCATGAAAAACTGTTTTTT.

The chain combines TRBV9 with TRBJ1-2; no clear D gene. V was pared by 4 bases and J by 3 bases, with 13 bases between. The CDR3 length is 14 residues. Germline V lookup: CDR1 SGDLS, CDR2 YYNGEE. CDR3 coding DNA: TGTGCCAGCAGCCAAGAGGCCCTGGACTATGGCTACACCTTC. This codes for CASSQEALDYGYTF.

This clonotype was detected once. The chain couples TRBV20-1 to TRBJ1-2; a possible D gene is TRBD1 (5 bases). The V gene lost 1 base and the J gene lost 8 bases, with 11 bases spanning the gap. Germline CDR1 reads DFQATT; CDR2 reads SNEGSKA (reference sequence). CDR3 length equals 12 residues. In DNA, the CDR3 is TGCAGTGCTAGAGGGGGGTCGGGGGGCTACACCTTC. Its translation is CSARGGSGGYTF.

This chain uses TRBV2 with TRBJ1-5, with a tentative D call TRBD1 (6 bases). The CDR3 spans 13 residues. The V gene lost 4 bases and the J gene lost 7 bases, with 11 bases spanning the gap. In germline, CDR1 is SNHLY, CDR2 FYNNEI. CDR3 in amino acids: CASSGGASQPQHF. The CDR3 DNA sequence: TGTGCCAGCAGTGGGGGGGCAAGCCAGCCCCAGCATTTT. Filled out from reference TRBV2 and TRBJ1-5, the complete variable domain reads EPEVTQTPSHQVTQMGQEVILRCVPISNHLYFYWYRQILGQKVEFLVSFYNNEISEKSEIFDDQFSVERPDGSNFTLKIRSTKLEDSAMYFCASSGGASQPQHFGDGTRLSIL.

This clonotype was observed at least ten times. This chain connects TRBV27 to TRBJ1-1; D ambiguous. Germline V lookup: CDR1 MNHEY, CDR2 SMNVEV (reference sequence). CDR3 size: 13 residues. V lost 6 bases and J lost 4, with 12 bases in between. The CDR3 is CASSYSRGTEAFF. In DNA form, the CDR3 reads TGTGCCAGCAGCTACTCACGAGGCACTGAAGCTTTCTTT.

The chain couples TRBV7-2 to TRBJ2-3, with D maybe TRBD2 (6 bases). The germline V gene has CDR1 SGHTA and CDR2 FQGNSA. V was trimmed by 5 bases and J by 0 bases, leaving 12 bases between them. CDR3 length: 15 residues. CDR3 region: CASSPEAGSTDTQYF. In nucleotides, the CDR3 is TGTGCCAGCAGCCCAGAGGCGGGGAGCACAGATACGCAGTATTTT.